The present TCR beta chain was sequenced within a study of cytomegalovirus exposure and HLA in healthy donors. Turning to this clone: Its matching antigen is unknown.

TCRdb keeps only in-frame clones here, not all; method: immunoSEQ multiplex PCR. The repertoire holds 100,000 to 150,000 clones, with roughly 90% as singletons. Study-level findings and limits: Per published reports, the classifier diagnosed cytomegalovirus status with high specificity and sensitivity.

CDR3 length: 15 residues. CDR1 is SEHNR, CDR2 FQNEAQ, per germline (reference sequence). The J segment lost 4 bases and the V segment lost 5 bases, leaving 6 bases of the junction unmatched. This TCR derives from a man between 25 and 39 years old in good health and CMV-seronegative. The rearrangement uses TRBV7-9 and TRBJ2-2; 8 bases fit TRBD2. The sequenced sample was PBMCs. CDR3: CASSPRGGPTGELFF. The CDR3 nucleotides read TGTGCCAGCAGCCCCCGGGGGGGGCCCACCGGGGAGCTGTTTTTT.